This paragraph covers one T cell receptor beta chain sequence. Trimming took off 3 bases at V and 8 bases at J, with 23 bases between the two ends. This CDR3 has 17 amino acids. In germline, CDR1 is MNHEY, CDR2 SVGAGI. TEMRA cells were enriched by FACS, and CD4+ and CD8+ T cells were negatively isolated. The data originate from a study of CD8 T cells in Susac syndrome. Random hexamers were used to reverse transcribe the RNA input (about 0.5 to 1 ug). From the immunoSEQ multiplex PCR reads, TCRdb called clonotypes with MiXCR, one entry per CDR3 protein. The table records about 300,000 distinct CDR3 sequences, 70% to 90% of them present only once.

This sequence was found in a human donor with multiple sclerosis. Sequencing was carried out using CD8+ T cells from PBMCs. J is TRBJ2-1 and V is TRBV6-5; D may be TRBD2 (6 bases). CDR3 nucleotides: TGTGCCAGCAGTTATGGGCCAGGCGGGAAGTTCTTCGATGAGCAGTTCTTC. Translating it yields CASSYGPGGKFFDEQFF.